Shown below are 3 T cell receptor beta chains from a single sample sequenced in a study of shared clonotypes between healthy human individuals. Method: immunoSEQ multiplex PCR; TCRdb's copy keeps in-frame clones and lacks some. The table includes more than 2 million clones, 90% to 95% detected once. The specimen was naive CD4+ T cells sorted from blood. As for subset: CD45RA+ positively selected. The source is a man between 18 and 29 years old in good health.

The chain joins TRBV18 to TRBJ2-5, with 7 bases fitting TRBD1. Looked up from germline, CDR1 is KGHSH and CDR2 is LQKENI. CDR3 size: 13 residues. The V segment lost 5 bases and the J segment 4 bases; nucleotides outside the gene matches: 4. In DNA form, the CDR3 reads TGTGCCAGCTCAGAAGGGACAGCAGAGACCCAGTACTTC. Encoded protein: CASSEGTAETQYF.

The chain recombines TRBV6-5 with TRBJ1-2, with D tentatively TRBD1 (5 bases). With 0 bases removed from V and 0 bases from J, the gap between germline ends came to 8 bases. Germline V gives CDR1 MNHEY, CDR2 SVGAGI. CDR3 length: 15 residues. The CDR3 loop reads CASSYSPQANYGYTF. The CDR3 nucleotides are TGTGCCAGCAGTTACTCTCCACAGGCTAACTATGGCTACACCTTC.

V usage is TRBV9 and J usage is TRBJ1-4; 7 nucleotides line up with TRBD1. After removal of 6 bases from V and 4 bases from J, the junction contained 6 bases not matched to a gene. The CDR3 is made up of 14 amino acids. In germline, CDR1 is SGDLS, CDR2 YYNGEE. Here the CDR3 reads CASTPGQFNEKLFF. Written as DNA, the CDR3 is TGTGCCAGCACCCCGGGACAGTTTAATGAAAAACTGTTTTTT.